The sequence of this T cell receptor (beta chain) was determined in a study of human versus mouse CDR3 diversity and MHC coevolution. The CDR3 has 14 residues. Germline V lookup: CDR1 SGHTA, CDR2 FQGTGA. V lost 5 bases and J lost 7; bases outside the gene matches: 6. Using immunoSEQ multiplex PCR, the repertoire was profiled, and TCRdb retains in-frame clones only, with some absent. The data show tens of thousands of clones, 94% seen once. The V call is TRBV7-3, the J call TRBJ2-1; TRBD1 matches at 9 bases. The clonotype originates from a person in their sixties in good health. The sequenced material came from naive CD4+ T cells from blood. Specified subset: CD45RO-negative CD62L-positive naive CD4 T cells. CDR3 nucleotides: TGTGCCAGCAGCCCACGGACAGGGGTGAATGAGCAGTTCTTC. Translating gives CASSPRTGVNEQFF. The full variable domain, with the rest looked up from reference TRBV7-3 and TRBJ2-1, is GAGVSQTPSNKVTEKGKYVELRCDPISGHTALYWYRQSLGQGPEFLIYFQGTGAADDSGLPNDRFFAVRPEGSVSTLKIQRTERGDSAVYLCASSPRTGVNEQFFGPGTRLTVL.